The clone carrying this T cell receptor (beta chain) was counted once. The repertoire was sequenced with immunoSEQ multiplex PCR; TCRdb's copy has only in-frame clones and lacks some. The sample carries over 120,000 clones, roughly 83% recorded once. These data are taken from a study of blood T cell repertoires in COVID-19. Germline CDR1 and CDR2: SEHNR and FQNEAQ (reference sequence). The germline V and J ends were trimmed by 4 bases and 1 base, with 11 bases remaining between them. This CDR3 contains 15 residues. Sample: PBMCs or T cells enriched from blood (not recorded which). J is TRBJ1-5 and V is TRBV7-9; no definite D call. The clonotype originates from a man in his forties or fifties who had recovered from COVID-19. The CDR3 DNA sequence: TGTGCCAGCAGCTCTAACCGGGAGAGCAATCAGCCCCAGCATTTT. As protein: CASSSNRESNQPQHF.